This is a list of T cell receptor beta chains from one sample in a study of cytomegalovirus exposure and HLA in healthy donors. Assay: immunoSEQ multiplex PCR; the TCRdb copy retains only in-frame clones and omits some. The repertoire holds 210,000 or so clones, with over 60% as singletons. Sequences were obtained from PBMCs. Receptors were obtained from a man younger than 30 in good health and CMV-seronegative. CDR3s include the opening cysteine and the closing phenylalanine or tryptophan. Each record gives: clone size, D gene, J gene, V gene, CDR3 protein, CDR3 DNA. D genes are given only for firm matches. The size of a clone is reported for some rows only, either as once, few or many, or as a class for expanded clones.

-	TRBD2	TRBJ2-7	TRBV15	CATSRAGGPGLAQHEQYF	TGTGCCACCAGCAGGGCGGGGGGACCGGGACTAGCCCAGCACGAGCAGTACTTC
-	-	TRBJ2-7	TRBV27	CASSLSSGSYEQYF	TGTGCCAGCAGTTTAAGTAGCGGCTCCTACGAGCAGTACTTC
-	TRBD1	TRBJ2-2	TRBV30	CAWSQGAGGELFF	TGTGCCTGGAGTCAGGGGGCCGGCGGGGAGCTGTTTTTT
-	TRBD1	TRBJ1-1	TRBV5-6	CASSYGQGGTEAFF	TGTGCCAGCAGCTACGGACAGGGTGGTACTGAAGCTTTCTTT
-	TRBD1	TRBJ2-3	TRBV5-4	CASSRDRETDTQYF	TGTGCCAGCAGCCGGGACAGAGAAACAGATACGCAGTATTTT
once	TRBD2	TRBJ2-1	TRBV4-3	CASSQLGTTSGYNEQFF	TGCGCCAGCAGCCAACTCGGAACGACTAGCGGCTACAATGAGCAGTTCTTC
-	TRBD1	TRBJ2-1	TRBV10-3	CAISGTGESYNEQFF	TGTGCCATCAGTGGGACAGGCGAGTCCTACAATGAGCAGTTCTTC
-	-	TRBJ1-5	TRBV19	CASSNSRRRQITNQPQHF	TGTGCCAGTAGTAACTCGCGCCGGCGACAGATTACCAATCAGCCCCAGCATTTT
-	-	TRBJ1-2	TRBV5-5	CASSATQGSDYGYTF	TGTGCCAGCAGCGCGACGCAGGGATCCGACTATGGCTACACCTTC
-	TRBD1	TRBJ2-3	TRBV7-9	CASSLAGGQGGTDTQYF	TGTGCCAGCAGCTTAGCCGGAGGACAGGGTGGGACAGATACGCAGTATTTT
-	TRBD2	TRBJ2-7	TRBV6-5	CASSYSIGTSVEQYF	TGTGCCAGCAGTTACTCGATTGGGACTAGCGTAGAGCAGTACTTC
-	-	TRBJ2-7	TRBV6-1	CASSEALGARQVYEQYF	TGTGCCAGCAGTGAAGCACTGGGGGCTCGGCAAGTCTACGAGCAGTACTTC
-	-	TRBJ1-1	TRBV6-5	CASSNHKNTEAFF	TGTGCCAGCAGCAACCACAAGAACACTGAAGCTTTCTTT
-	-	TRBJ2-3	TRBV15	CATSRGRLATDTQYF	TGTGCCACCAGCAGAGGGCGTTTAGCCACAGATACGCAGTATTTT
-	TRBD2	TRBJ2-7	TRBV6-1	CAVSGVLKAYEQYF	TGTGCCGTCAGCGGGGTTTTGAAAGCCTACGAGCAGTACTTC
-	-	TRBJ2-1	TRBV28	CASRLASYNEQFF	TGTGCCAGCCGGCTAGCGTCCTACAATGAGCAGTTCTTC
-	-	TRBJ2-4	TRBV6-6	CASTQPGTAGDIQYF	TGTGCCAGCACCCAGCCGGGAACGGCGGGTGACATTCAGTACTTC
-	-	TRBJ2-7	TRBV14	CASSSGVLYEQYF	TGTGCCAGCAGCTCAGGGGTTCTTTACGAGCAGTACTTC
-	-	TRBJ1-3	TRBV6-1	CASRDSSGNTIYF	TGTGCCAGCAGGGACAGCTCTGGAAACACCATATATTTT
-	-	TRBJ1-1	TRBV6-6	CASSYVRGMNTEAFF	TGTGCCAGCAGTTACGTCAGGGGAATGAACACTGAAGCTTTCTTT
-	TRBD1	TRBJ1-3	TRBV18	CASSPGTDSGNTIYF	TGTGCCAGCTCACCAGGGACAGACTCTGGAAACACCATATATTTT
-	TRBD1	TRBJ1-1	TRBV5-1	CASSENRGAGTEAFF	TGCGCCAGCAGCGAAAACAGGGGAGCGGGCACTGAAGCTTTCTTT
few	-	TRBJ2-1	TRBV7-9	CASSSYQGNSYNEQFF	TGTGCCAGCAGCTCCTATCAGGGGAACTCCTACAATGAGCAGTTCTTC
-	TRBD1	TRBJ1-1	TRBV27	CASRKGAGGTHTEAFF	TGTGCCAGCAGGAAAGGCGCAGGGGGAACGCACACTGAAGCTTTCTTT
-	-	TRBJ2-7	TRBV2	CASGTTPTYEQYF	TGTGCCAGCGGGACAACCCCTACCTACGAGCAGTACTTC
-	TRBD2	TRBJ2-3	TRBV4-1	CASSQAAGAGTDTQYF	TGCGCCAGCAGCCAGGCAGCGGGAGCGGGGACAGATACGCAGTATTTT
-	TRBD1	TRBJ1-2	TRBV5-5	CASSFSAGGSGYTF	TGTGCCAGCAGCTTCTCGGCAGGGGGCTCTGGCTACACCTTC
-	TRBD2	TRBJ2-7	TRBV5-1	CASGRDYPYEQYF	TGCGCCAGCGGTAGGGACTATCCCTACGAGCAGTACTTC
-	-	TRBJ2-5	TRBV11-3	CASSLRLQETQYF	TGTGCCAGCAGCTTAAGACTTCAAGAGACCCAGTACTTC
-	-	TRBJ2-7	TRBV9	CASSVGGSGYEQYF	TGTGCCAGCAGCGTAGGTGGGAGTGGGTACGAGCAGTACTTC
once	TRBD1	TRBJ2-7	TRBV9	CASSAYAGTAPGEQYF	TGTGCCAGCAGCGCCTATGCCGGGACAGCGCCCGGCGAGCAGTACTTC
-	-	TRBJ1-5	TRBV30	CAWSVRWGGNQPQHF	TGTGCCTGGAGTGTAAGGTGGGGGGGGAATCAGCCCCAGCATTTT
-	TRBD2	TRBJ2-1	TRBV7-9	CASSPSGGAKYEQFF	TGTGCCAGCAGCCCTAGCGGGGGGGCCAAATATGAGCAGTTCTTC
-	-	TRBJ1-3	TRBV7-2	CASSAGTANGNTIYF	TGTGCCAGCAGCGCGGGAACAGCCAATGGAAACACCATATATTTT
-	TRBD1	TRBJ1-2	TRBV14	CASSPDRGLGYTF	TGTGCCAGCAGCCCCGACAGGGGGCTCGGCTACACCTTC
-	TRBD1	TRBJ2-3	TRBV11-3	CASSSRTGGEDTQYF	TGTGCCAGCAGCTCCCGGACAGGGGGAGAAGATACGCAGTATTTT
-	TRBD1	TRBJ2-1	TRBV2	CASTGTGYNEQFF	TGTGCCTCAACCGGGACAGGGTACAATGAGCAGTTCTTC
-	TRBD1	TRBJ1-1	TRBV18	CASSPLDRDILNTEAFF	TGTGCCAGCTCACCACTGGACAGGGATATTCTGAACACTGAAGCTTTCTTT
-	TRBD1	TRBJ2-7	TRBV27	CASSFSGQGAYEQYF	TGTGCCAGCAGCTTTAGCGGACAGGGGGCCTACGAGCAGTACTTC
-	TRBD2	TRBJ2-2	TRBV7-3	CASSPWTSGIGGELFF	TGTGCCAGCAGCCCGTGGACTAGCGGGATCGGCGGGGAGCTGTTTTTT
-	-	TRBJ2-7	TRBV5-1	CASSRDSGTVDEQYF	TGCGCCAGCAGCAGGGATAGCGGGACAGTCGACGAGCAGTACTTC
-	-	TRBJ1-2	TRBV9	CASSVEKSDYGYTF	TGTGCCAGCAGCGTAGAGAAAAGCGACTATGGCTACACCTTC
-	TRBD2	TRBJ2-3	TRBV5-1	CASRSQGLAGISDTQYF	TGCGCCAGCAGGTCCCAGGGACTAGCGGGAATTTCAGATACGCAGTATTTT
-	-	TRBJ2-7	TRBV21-1	CASSKLREEGEQYF	TGTGCCAGCAGCAAACTTAGGGAGGAGGGGGAGCAGTACTTC
-	TRBD1	TRBJ2-4	TRBV20-1	CSPRQGNIQYF	TGCAGCCCCCGACAGGGGAACATTCAGTACTTC
-	-	TRBJ1-4	TRBV7-2	CASSPTGRGEKLFF	TGTGCCAGCAGCCCTACAGGGAGAGGTGAAAAACTGTTTTTT
-	TRBD1	TRBJ2-1	TRBV4-3	CASGNDRGSDEQFF	TGCGCCAGCGGCAACGACAGGGGGTCTGATGAGCAGTTCTTC
-	-	TRBJ2-6	TRBV28	CASSFVGLGANVLTF	TGTGCCAGCAGTTTCGTGGGGCTGGGGGCCAACGTCCTGACTTTC
few	TRBD1	TRBJ2-2	TRBV27	CASSSGQGHAGELFF	TGTGCCAGCAGTTCAGGACAGGGACACGCCGGGGAGCTGTTTTTT
-	-	TRBJ2-7	TRBV18	CASSEDTTYEQYF	TGTGCCAGCTCAGAGGACACGACCTACGAGCAGTACTTC
-	-	TRBJ1-5	TRBV6-5	CASSYSWRVDQPQHF	TGTGCCAGCAGTTACTCTTGGAGGGTTGATCAGCCCCAGCATTTT
-	-	TRBJ1-1	TRBV23-1	CASSRSGQPVRDTEAFF	TGCGCCAGCAGTCGATCAGGACAGCCCGTCCGGGACACTGAAGCTTTCTTT
-	-	TRBJ1-2	TRBV27	CASSLGQSYGYTF	TGTGCCAGCAGTCTAGGACAGAGCTATGGCTACACCTTC
-	-	TRBJ2-5	TRBV30	CAWRQNQETQYF	TGTGCCTGGAGGCAGAACCAAGAGACCCAGTACTTC
-	-	TRBJ2-7	TRBV11-2	CASSLESRLYEQYF	TGTGCCAGCAGCTTAGAGTCCAGACTCTACGAGCAGTACTTC